This T cell receptor (beta chain) was recovered during a study of T cell responses to AZD1222 COVID-19 vaccine. The data were produced by immunoSEQ multiplex PCR, yet TCRdb's version contains in-frame clones alone and is incomplete. Found here are 150,000 or so clones, around 92% of them singletons; the top ten hold around 3.5%. V was shortened by 0 bases and J by 0 bases, with 15 bases between the two germline ends. CDR1 is LGHDT and CDR2 is YNNKEL in the germline V gene (reference sequence). The CDR3 consists of 17 residues. This clonotype was obtained from an adult who received the AZD1222 COVID-19 vaccine. Sample: peripheral blood, taken 28 days after the second AZD1222 dose. The chain couples TRBV3-1 (or the pseudogene TRBV3-2) to TRBJ2-7; D remains unclear. DNA of the CDR3: TGTGCCAGCAGCCAAGACATTTTGGCGGCTAGCTCCTACGAGCAGTACTTC. Translated: CASSQDILAASSYEQYF.